The 2 T cell receptor beta chains below all came from one sample that was sequenced in a study of memory CD4+ T cells and cytomegalovirus serostatus. Data came from immunoSEQ multiplex PCR; TCRdb stores just in-frame clones and leaves some out. The sample has some 65,000 clones; around three quarters are singletons. Single viable CD3+CD4+CD8-CD45RO+ cells were sorted as the memory CD4+ T cells. Sequencing was carried out using memory CD4+ T cells from blood. The receptor source for this set is an adult in good health and CMV-seronegative. Some clones in this sample may be carry-over from other donors' samples.

The V gene is TRBV10-3, the J gene TRBJ2-7, with TRBD2 matching over 9 bases. Trimming cost V 7 bases and J 7 bases; bases outside gene matches: 17. This CDR3 contains 16 residues. The germline gives CDR1 ENHRY, CDR2 SYGVKD. CDR3 sequence (DNA): TGTGCCATCAAGGCGGGGGGGGCGAGGGTAAAGGGGGAGCAGTACTTC. Amino acids: CAIKAGGARVKGEQYF.

The chain carries TRBV30 and TRBJ2-3; D might be TRBD1 (5 bases). V gave up 0 bases and J gave up 6 bases, with 16 bases separating them. The length of the CDR3 is 15 residues. CDR1 and CDR2 (germline): GTSNPN, SVGIG (reference sequence). The CDR3 loop is CAWSVRLDRWDTQYF. CDR3 nucleotides: TGTGCCTGGAGTGTAAGATTAGACAGATGGGATACGCAGTATTTT.